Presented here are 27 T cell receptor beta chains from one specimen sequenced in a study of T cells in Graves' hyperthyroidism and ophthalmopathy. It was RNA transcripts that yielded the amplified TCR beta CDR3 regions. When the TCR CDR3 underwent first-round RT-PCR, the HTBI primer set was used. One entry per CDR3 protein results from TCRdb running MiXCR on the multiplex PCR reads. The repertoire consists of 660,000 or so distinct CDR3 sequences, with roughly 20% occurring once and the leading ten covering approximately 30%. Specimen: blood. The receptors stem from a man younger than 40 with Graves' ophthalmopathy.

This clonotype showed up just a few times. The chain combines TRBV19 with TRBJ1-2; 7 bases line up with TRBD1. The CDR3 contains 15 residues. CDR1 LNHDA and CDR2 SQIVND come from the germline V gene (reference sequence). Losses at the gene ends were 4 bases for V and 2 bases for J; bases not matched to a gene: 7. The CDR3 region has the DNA TGTGCCAGTAGTACCCTTGGACAGGAGAACTATGGCTACACCTTC. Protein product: CASSTLGQENYGYTF.

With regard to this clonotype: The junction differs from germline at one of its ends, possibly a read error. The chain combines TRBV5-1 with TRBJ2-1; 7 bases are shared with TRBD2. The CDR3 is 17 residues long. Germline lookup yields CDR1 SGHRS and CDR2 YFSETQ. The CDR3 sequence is CASSLEGGSVSYNEQFF. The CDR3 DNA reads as TGTGCCAGCAGCTTGGAGGGCGGGAGTGTCTCCTACAATGAGCAGTTCTTC.

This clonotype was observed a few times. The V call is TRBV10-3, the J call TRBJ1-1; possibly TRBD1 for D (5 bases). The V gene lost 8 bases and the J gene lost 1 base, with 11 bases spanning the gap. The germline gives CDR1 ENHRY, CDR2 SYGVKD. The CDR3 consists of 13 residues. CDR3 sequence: CAIRQGGNTEAFF. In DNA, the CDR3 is TGTGCCATCCGGCAGGGAGGGAACACTGAAGCTTTCTTT.

CDR3 DNA: TGCGCCAGCAGCCAAGATGGAGCTAATCAGCCCCAGCATTTT. Translated: CASSQDGANQPQHF. This chain uses TRBV4-1 with TRBJ1-5; D gene ambiguous. CDR1 is MGHRA, CDR2 YSYEKL, per germline. The CDR3 has 14 amino acids. With 0 bases removed from V and 4 bases from J, the gap between germline ends came to 7 bases.

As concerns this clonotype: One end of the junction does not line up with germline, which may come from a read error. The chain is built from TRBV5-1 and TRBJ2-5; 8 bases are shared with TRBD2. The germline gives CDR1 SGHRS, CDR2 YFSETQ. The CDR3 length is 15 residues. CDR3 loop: CASSLIAGGQEIQYF. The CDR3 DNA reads TGCGCCAGCAGCTTGATTGCGGGAGGCCAAGAGATCCAGTACTTC.

The CDR3: CASSYGLAEETQYF. CDR3 bases: TGTGCCAGCAGTTACGGACTAGCGGAAGAGACCCAGTACTTC. The rearrangement uses TRBV6-9 and TRBJ2-5; 10 nucleotides match TRBD2. In germline, CDR1 is MNHGY, CDR2 SVAAGI. The CDR3 is 14 residues long. The ends lost 3 bases at V and 3 bases at J; junction bases unmatched: 1.

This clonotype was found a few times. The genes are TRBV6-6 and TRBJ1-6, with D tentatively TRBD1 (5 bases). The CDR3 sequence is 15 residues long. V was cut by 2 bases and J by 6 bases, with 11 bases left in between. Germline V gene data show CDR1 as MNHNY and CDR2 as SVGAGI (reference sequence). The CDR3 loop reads CASSYGGVANSPLHF. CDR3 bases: TGTGCCAGCAGTTACGGGGGGGTTGCTAATTCACCCCTCCACTTT.

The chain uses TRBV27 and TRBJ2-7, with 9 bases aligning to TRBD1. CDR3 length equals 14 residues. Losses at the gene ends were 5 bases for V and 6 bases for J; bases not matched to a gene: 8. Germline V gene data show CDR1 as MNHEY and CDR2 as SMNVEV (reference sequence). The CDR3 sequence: CASSVQDRGPEQYF. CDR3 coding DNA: TGTGCCAGCAGTGTCCAGGACAGGGGACCCGAGCAGTACTTC.

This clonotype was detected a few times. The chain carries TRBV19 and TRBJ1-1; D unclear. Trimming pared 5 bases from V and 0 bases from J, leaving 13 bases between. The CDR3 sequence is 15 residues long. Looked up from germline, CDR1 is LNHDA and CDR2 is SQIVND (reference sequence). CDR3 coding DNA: TGTGCCAGTAGTCCGGCGGGGAAGGTGAACACTGAAGCTTTCTTT. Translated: CASSPAGKVNTEAFF.

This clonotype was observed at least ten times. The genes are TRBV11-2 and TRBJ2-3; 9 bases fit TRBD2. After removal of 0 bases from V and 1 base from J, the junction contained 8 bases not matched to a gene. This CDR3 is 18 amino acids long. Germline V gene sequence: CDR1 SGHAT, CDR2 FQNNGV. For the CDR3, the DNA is TGTGCCAGCAGCTTAGAGGCGGCGGGAGGGCCTGGCACAGATACGCAGTATTTT. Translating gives CASSLEAAGGPGTDTQYF.

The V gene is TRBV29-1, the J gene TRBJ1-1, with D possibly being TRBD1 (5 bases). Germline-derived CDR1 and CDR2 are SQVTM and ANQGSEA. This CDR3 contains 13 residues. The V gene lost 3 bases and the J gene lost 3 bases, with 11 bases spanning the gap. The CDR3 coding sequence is TGCAGCGTTGAGCAGGGATTGGACACTGAAGCTTTCTTT. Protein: CSVEQGLDTEAFF.

The chain's CDR3 is CSVAGTATGGIQYF. CDR3 nucleotide sequence: TGCAGCGTTGCTGGGACAGCTACAGGAGGCATTCAGTACTTC. The chain couples TRBV29-1 to TRBJ2-4, with 7 bases lining up with TRBD1. Germline CDR1 is SQVTM and CDR2 is ANQGSEA. This CDR3 contains 14 residues. Trimming cost V 4 bases and J 9 bases; bases outside gene matches: 12. Combining the CDR3 with reference TRBV29-1 and TRBJ2-4 gives the whole variable domain SAVISQKPSRDICQRGTSLTIQCQVDSQVTMMFWYRQQPGQSLTLIATANQGSEATYESGFVIDKFPISRPNLTFSTLTVSNMSPEDSSIYLCSVAGTATGGIQYFGAGTRLSVL.

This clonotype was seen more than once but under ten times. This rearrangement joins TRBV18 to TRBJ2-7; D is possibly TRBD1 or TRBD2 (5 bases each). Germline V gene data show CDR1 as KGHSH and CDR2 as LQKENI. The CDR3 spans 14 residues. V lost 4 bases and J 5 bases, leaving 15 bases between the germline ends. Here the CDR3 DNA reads TGTGCCAGCTCACTTGGGACCGTCCGTGACGAGCAGTACTTC. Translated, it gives CASSLGTVRDEQYF.

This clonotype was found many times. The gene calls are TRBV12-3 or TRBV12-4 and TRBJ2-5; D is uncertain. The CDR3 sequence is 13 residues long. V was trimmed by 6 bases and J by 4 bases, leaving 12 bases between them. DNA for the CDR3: TGTGCCAGCAGGAAGACAAGGATAGAGACCCAGTACTTC. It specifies CASRKTRIETQYF.

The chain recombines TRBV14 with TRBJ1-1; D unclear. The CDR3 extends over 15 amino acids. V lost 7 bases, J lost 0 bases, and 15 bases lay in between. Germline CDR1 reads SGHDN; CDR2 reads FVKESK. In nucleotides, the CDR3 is TGTGCCAGCACCAAAGGGCGTCTTATGAACACTGAAGCTTTCTTT. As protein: CASTKGRLMNTEAFF. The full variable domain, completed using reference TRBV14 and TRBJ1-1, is EAGVTQFPSHSVIEKGQTVTLRCDPISGHDNLYWYRRVMGKEIKFLLHFVKESKQDESGMPNNRFLAERTGGTYSTLKVQPAELEDSGVYFCASTKGRLMNTEAFFGQGTRLTVV.

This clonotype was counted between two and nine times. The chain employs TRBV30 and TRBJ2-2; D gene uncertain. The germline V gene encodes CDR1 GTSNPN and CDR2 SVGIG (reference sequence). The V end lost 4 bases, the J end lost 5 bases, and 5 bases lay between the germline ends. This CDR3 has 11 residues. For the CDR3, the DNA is TGTGCCTGGATTTCTACCGGGGAGCTGTTTTTT. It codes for CAWISTGELFF.

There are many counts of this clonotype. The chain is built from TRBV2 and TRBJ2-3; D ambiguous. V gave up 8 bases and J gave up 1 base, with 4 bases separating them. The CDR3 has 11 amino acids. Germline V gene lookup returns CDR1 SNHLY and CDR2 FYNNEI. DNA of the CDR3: TGTGCCAGCCCGGGCACAGATACGCAGTATTTT. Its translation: CASPGTDTQYF.

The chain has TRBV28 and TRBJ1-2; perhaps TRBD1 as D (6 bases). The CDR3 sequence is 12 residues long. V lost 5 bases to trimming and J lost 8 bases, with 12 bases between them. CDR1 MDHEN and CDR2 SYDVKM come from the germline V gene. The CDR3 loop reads CASSALQGGYTF. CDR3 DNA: TGTGCCAGCAGTGCCCTACAGGGCGGCTACACCTTC.

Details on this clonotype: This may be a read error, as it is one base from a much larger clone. The CDR3 reads CASSCRRGLAGGELFF. For the CDR3, the DNA is TGTGCCAGCAGCTGCCGTCGGGGACTCGCGGGCGGGGAGCTGTTTTTT. The chain uses TRBV11-2 and TRBJ2-2, with D possibly matching TRBD2 (6 bases). Germline V gene data show CDR1 as SGHAT and CDR2 as FQNNGV. CDR3 length equals 16 residues. V was clipped by 4 bases and J by 7 bases, with 19 bases between them.

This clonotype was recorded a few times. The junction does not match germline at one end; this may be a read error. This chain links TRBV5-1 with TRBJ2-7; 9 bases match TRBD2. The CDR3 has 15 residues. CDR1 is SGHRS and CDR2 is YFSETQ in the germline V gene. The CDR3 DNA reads TGTGCCAGCAGCGTAGGCGCGGGAGGGCCCTACGAGCAGTACTTC. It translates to CASSVGAGGPYEQYF.

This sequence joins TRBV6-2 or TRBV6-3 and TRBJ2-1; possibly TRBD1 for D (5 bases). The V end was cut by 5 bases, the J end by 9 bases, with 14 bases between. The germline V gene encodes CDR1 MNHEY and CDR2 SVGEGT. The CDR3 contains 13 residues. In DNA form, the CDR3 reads TGTGCCAGCAGTACCTCAGGGTTCTTTGAGCAGTTCTTC. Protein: CASSTSGFFEQFF.

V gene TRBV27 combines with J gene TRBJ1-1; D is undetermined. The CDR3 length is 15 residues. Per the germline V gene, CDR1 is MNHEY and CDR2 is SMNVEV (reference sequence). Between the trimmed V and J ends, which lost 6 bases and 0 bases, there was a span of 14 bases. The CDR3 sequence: CASSASGFMNTEAFF. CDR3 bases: TGTGCCAGCAGCGCCTCGGGGTTCATGAACACTGAAGCTTTCTTT.

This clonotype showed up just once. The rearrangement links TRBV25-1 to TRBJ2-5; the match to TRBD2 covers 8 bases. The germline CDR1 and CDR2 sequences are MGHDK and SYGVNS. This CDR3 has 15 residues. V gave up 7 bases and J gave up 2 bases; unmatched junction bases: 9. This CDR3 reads CASTTAGTSQETQYF. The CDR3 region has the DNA TGTGCCAGCACTACCGCCGGGACTAGTCAAGAGACCCAGTACTTC.

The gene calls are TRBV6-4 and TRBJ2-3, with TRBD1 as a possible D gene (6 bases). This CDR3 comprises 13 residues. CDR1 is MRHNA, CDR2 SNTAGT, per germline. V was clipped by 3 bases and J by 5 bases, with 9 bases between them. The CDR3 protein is CASSETGQDTQYF. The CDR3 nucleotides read TGTGCCAGCAGTGAAACAGGGCAAGATACGCAGTATTTT.

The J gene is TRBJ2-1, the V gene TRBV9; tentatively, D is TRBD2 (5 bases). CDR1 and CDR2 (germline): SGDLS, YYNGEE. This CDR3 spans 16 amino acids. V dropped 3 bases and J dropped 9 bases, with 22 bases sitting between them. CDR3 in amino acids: CASSASAVPQKGEQFF. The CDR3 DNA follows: TGTGCCAGCAGCGCTTCAGCGGTACCCCAGAAGGGTGAGCAGTTCTTC.

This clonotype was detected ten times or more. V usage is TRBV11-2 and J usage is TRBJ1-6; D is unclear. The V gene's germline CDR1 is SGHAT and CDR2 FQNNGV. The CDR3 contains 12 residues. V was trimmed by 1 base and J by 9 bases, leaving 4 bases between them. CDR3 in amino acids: CASSLGISPLHF. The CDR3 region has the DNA TGTGCCAGCAGCTTAGGAATTTCACCCCTCCACTTT.

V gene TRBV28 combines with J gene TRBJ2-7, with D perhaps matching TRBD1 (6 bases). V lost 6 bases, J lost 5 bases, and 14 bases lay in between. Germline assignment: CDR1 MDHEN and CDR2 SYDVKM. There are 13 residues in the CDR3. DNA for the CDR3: TGTGCCAGCAGATTGGGCAGGGGCGACGAGCAGTACTTC. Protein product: CASRLGRGDEQYF.